These 25 T cell receptor beta chains share one sample of origin, sequenced in a study of OX40 agonist ivuxolimab in advanced cancers. The data were produced by immunoSEQ multiplex PCR, yet TCRdb's version contains in-frame clones alone and is incomplete. The table lists over 9,000 clones, over 65% of them singletons. The input for sequencing was CD4+ or CD8+ T cells sorted from blood, taken in a trial of the OX40 agonist ivuxolimab. These receptors were taken from an adult with an advanced solid tumor such as melanoma, head and neck, liver or kidney cancer.

The rearrangement links TRBV4-3 to TRBJ1-1, with D possibly TRBD1 on 6 matching bases. This CDR3 is built from 17 residues. Trimming took 0 bases from V and 1 from J, leaving 15 bases between them. Germline V CDR1 and CDR2: LGHNA, YSLEER. DNA of the CDR3: TGCGCCAGCAGCCAAGAGTGGGGGGGCTGGGGGAACACTGAAGCTTTCTTT. It specifies CASSQEWGGWGNTEAFF.

The genes are TRBV18 and TRBJ2-7; D is ambiguous. Trimming pared 2 bases from V and 3 bases from J, leaving 8 bases between. The CDR3 has 13 amino acids. Per germline, CDR1 KGHSH and CDR2 LQKENI. The CDR3 spells CASSPSTFYEQYF. The CDR3 DNA sequence: TGTGCCAGCTCACCAAGTACCTTCTACGAGCAGTACTTC. The whole variable domain, remainder taken from reference TRBV18 and TRBJ2-7, is NAGVMQNPRHLVRRRGQEARLRCSPMKGHSHVYWYRQLPEEGLKFMVYLQKENIIDESGMPKERFSAEFPKEGPSILRIQQVVRGDSAAYFCASSPSTFYEQYFGPGTRLTVT.

CDR3 in amino acids: CASSQEYRDLLYYEQYF. The CDR3 coding sequence is TGCGCCAGCAGCCAAGAGTACCGGGACCTCCTTTACTACGAGCAGTACTTC. The genes are TRBV4-1 and TRBJ2-7; D might be TRBD1 or TRBD2, each matching 5 bases. Germline CDR1 MGHRA, CDR2 YSYEKL. This CDR3 contains 17 residues. V lost 0 bases and J lost 3, with 18 bases in between.

This rearrangement joins TRBV14 to TRBJ2-7; 7 nucleotides agree with TRBD2. The CDR3 loop spans 15 amino acids. Looked up from germline, CDR1 is SGHDN and CDR2 is FVKESK. V trimming: 2 bases; J trimming: 2 bases; junction bases outside the gene matches: 6. The CDR3 nucleotides are TGTGCCAGCAGCCAACGGGAGGCCTTGCCCTACGAGCAGTACTTC. Residues: CASSQREALPYEQYF.

The chain employs TRBV10-3 and TRBJ1-1; 7 positions match TRBD1. The germline V gene encodes CDR1 ENHRY and CDR2 SYGVKD. CDR3 length: 14 residues. Trimming cost V 1 base and J 3 bases; bases outside gene matches: 2. The CDR3 region is CAISEFDRDTEAFF. As DNA, the CDR3 is TGTGCCATCAGTGAGTTCGACAGGGACACTGAAGCTTTCTTT.

This chain uses TRBV9 with TRBJ2-2; tentatively, D is TRBD2 (5 bases). Trimming left V 4 bases short and J 6 bases short, with 13 bases between. Germline loops: CDR1 SGDLS, CDR2 YYNGEE. CDR3 size: 14 residues. This CDR3 reads CASSPRGLAGELFF. The DNA of the CDR3 is TGTGCCAGCAGCCCCCGCGGGCTCGCCGGGGAGCTGTTTTTT.

Details on this clone: Germline and junction disagree at one end, which may indicate a read error. The genes are TRBV19 and TRBJ1-2, with 7 bases lining up with TRBD1. There are 13 residues in the CDR3. The germline V gene has CDR1 LNHDA and CDR2 SQIVND (reference sequence). The CDR3 loop is CASRGTDLESYTF. The CDR3 DNA follows: TGTGCGAGTAGGGGGACAGACCTTGAAAGCTACACCTTC.

The chain is built from TRBV14 and TRBJ2-7; D gene uncertain. V shed 4 bases and J shed 0 bases, with 10 bases lying between them. The CDR3 covers 14 residues. CDR1 and CDR2 from the germline V gene are SGHDN and FVKESK. CDR3 sequence reads: CASSLSGSSYEQYF. DNA of the CDR3: TGTGCCAGCAGCCTAAGTGGGTCCTCCTACGAGCAGTACTTC. The variable domain in full, completed from reference TRBV14 and TRBJ2-7, reads EAGVTQFPSHSVIEKGQTVTLRCDPISGHDNLYWYRRVMGKEIKFLLHFVKESKQDESGMPNNRFLAERTGGTYSTLKVQPAELEDSGVYFCASSLSGSSYEQYFGPGTRLTVT.

J is TRBJ2-3 and V is TRBV6-4; TRBD2 matches at 9 bases. The CDR3 length is 16 residues. Trimming at V came to 0 bases and at J to 2 bases, leaving 3 bases not matched to a gene. The germline gives CDR1 MRHNA, CDR2 SNTAGT. The CDR3 protein is CASSDSAGGPTDTQYF. The CDR3 DNA reads as TGTGCCAGCAGTGACTCGGCGGGAGGGCCCACAGATACGCAGTATTTT.

The rearrangement links TRBV6-4 to TRBJ2-7; D might be TRBD1 (5 bases). V was cut by 6 bases and J by 1 base, with 10 bases left in between. The CDR3 totals 13 residues. CDR1 is MRHNA and CDR2 is SNTAGT in the germline V gene. The CDR3 bases are TGTGCCAGCAGCGTACAGGTTTCCTACGAGCAGTACTTC. It specifies CASSVQVSYEQYF.

The chain combines TRBV10-3 with TRBJ2-1; D might be TRBD1 (6 bases). The CDR3 consists of 15 residues. V shed 0 bases and J shed 0 bases, with 6 bases lying between them. CDR1 and CDR2 from the germline V gene are ENHRY and SYGVKD. CDR3 amino acids: CAISESGGSYNEQFF. The CDR3 DNA sequence: TGTGCCATCAGTGAGTCAGGGGGCTCCTACAATGAGCAGTTCTTC.

This rearrangement joins TRBV4-1 to TRBJ2-2; D gene unclear. V dropped 0 bases and J dropped 4 bases, with 6 bases sitting between them. This CDR3 is built from 14 residues. Germline V gives CDR1 MGHRA, CDR2 YSYEKL. CDR3 DNA sequence: TGCGCCAGCAGCCAAGAAAGCGCCACCGGGGAGCTGTTTTTT. Amino acids: CASSQESATGELFF.

About this clone: Other DNA sequences in the sample encode the same CDR3. The chain employs TRBV30 and TRBJ1-2; no definite D call. Germline values: CDR1 GTSNPN, CDR2 SVGIG (reference sequence). There are 12 residues in the CDR3. V lost 0 bases to trimming and J lost 2 bases, with 4 bases between them. CDR3 DNA sequence: TGTGCCTGGAGTGTAAACAACTATGGCTACACCTTC. It translates to CAWSVNNYGYTF.

This clone turned up a few times. The chain joins TRBV4-3 to TRBJ1-4; D is perhaps TRBD1 (5 bases). Trimming took off 4 bases at V and 8 bases at J, with 20 bases between the two ends. Germline V gene data show CDR1 as LGHNA and CDR2 as YSLEER. The CDR3 contains 16 residues. CDR3 region: CASSLPQGLPGEKLFF. CDR3 coding DNA: TGCGCCAGCAGCCTTCCTCAGGGACTTCCTGGGGAAAAACTGTTTTTT.

V usage is TRBV5-5 and J usage is TRBJ1-4; 8 nucleotides line up with TRBD1. The CDR3 loop spans 14 amino acids. Losses at the gene ends were 4 bases for V and 7 bases for J; bases not matched to a gene: 6. The V gene's germline CDR1 is SGHKS and CDR2 YYEKEE (reference sequence). CDR3 sequence: CASSIGTGGEKLFF. The CDR3 nucleotides are TGTGCCAGCAGCATAGGGACAGGAGGTGAAAAACTGTTTTTT.

The chain uses TRBV30 and TRBJ1-5; D is uncertain. V was trimmed by 2 bases and J by 5 bases, leaving 13 bases between them. Germline-derived CDR1 and CDR2 are GTSNPN and SVGIG (reference sequence). This CDR3 is built from 14 residues. CDR3 coding DNA: TGTGCCTGGAGTCGGAGCGGTTTTCATCAGCCCCAGCATTTT. Translated, it gives CAWSRSGFHQPQHF.

The CDR3 reads CASSLRGNQPQHF. The CDR3, as DNA: TGTGCCAGCAGCTTACGGGGCAATCAGCCCCAGCATTTT. The chain has TRBV11-3 and TRBJ1-5; D is uncertain. The CDR3 extends over 13 amino acids. Looked up from germline, CDR1 is SGHNT and CDR2 is YENEEA. V gave up 2 bases and J gave up 2 bases, with 4 bases separating them.

The chain recombines TRBV6-1 with TRBJ2-7, with TRBD1 identical over 8 bases. In germline, CDR1 is MNHNS, CDR2 SASEGT. V shed 7 bases and J 3 bases; nucleotides not matched to a gene: 8. The CDR3 sequence is 14 residues long. The DNA of the CDR3 is TGTGCCAGCACCCAACCGGGACAGGACTACGAGCAGTACTTC. This encodes CASTQPGQDYEQYF.

The rearrangement joins TRBV7-3 to TRBJ2-7; D is uncertain. Trimming removed 1 base at V and 2 bases at J, with 12 bases between. CDR3 length: 15 amino acids. Per germline, CDR1 SGHTA and CDR2 FQGTGA. The CDR3 sequence: CASSLRGDSTYEQYF. The DNA for the CDR3 is TGTGCCAGCAGCTTAAGAGGCGATTCAACCTACGAGCAGTACTTC. The full variable domain, its missing parts supplied by reference TRBV7-3 and TRBJ2-7, is GAGVSQTPSNKVTEKGKYVELRCDPISGHTALYWYRQSLGQGPEFLIYFQGTGAADDSGLPNDRFFAVRPEGSVSTLKIQRTERGDSAVYLCASSLRGDSTYEQYFGPGTRLTVT.

The chain recombines TRBV29-1 with TRBJ2-3; a weak D match, TRBD1 (5 bases). Trimming left V 0 bases short and J 8 bases short, with 15 bases between. The germline V gene encodes CDR1 SQVTM and CDR2 ANQGSEA. The CDR3 contains 14 residues. As DNA, the CDR3 is TGCAGCGTTGAAGATGGGGCGGAAGAACTTACGCAGTATTTT. It is translated as CSVEDGAEELTQYF.

This clone appeared once. Different DNA sequences within this sample yield the same CDR3. The chain uses TRBV28 and TRBJ2-5; 10 nucleotides agree with TRBD1. With V trimmed by 5 bases and J by 5 bases, 8 bases remained unmatched. This CDR3 comprises 15 residues. Germline V gives CDR1 MDHEN, CDR2 SYDVKM. The CDR3: CASSPGTGDWETQYF. The CDR3 DNA is TGTGCCAGCAGTCCCGGGACAGGGGATTGGGAGACCCAGTACTTC.

The rearrangement links TRBV6-5 to TRBJ2-2, with D tentatively TRBD1 (6 bases). This CDR3 is 14 amino acids long. V lost 6 bases and J 3 bases, leaving 11 bases between the germline ends. Germline CDR1 MNHEY, CDR2 SVGAGI. In DNA form, the CDR3 reads TGTGCCAGCAGAGATGGGGGCCACACCGGGGAGCTGTTTTTT. It translates to CASRDGGHTGELFF.

The chain is built from TRBV5-1 and TRBJ1-1; TRBD1 might be the D (5 bases). Germline V gene sequence: CDR1 SGHRS, CDR2 YFSETQ. V lost 1 base to trimming and J lost 6 bases, with 13 bases between them. The CDR3 is 14 residues long. CDR3 in amino acids: CASSLTGTGAEAFF. CDR3 DNA sequence: TGCGCCAGCAGCTTGACGGGCACGGGGGCTGAAGCTTTCTTT.

The chain recombines TRBV27 with TRBJ2-1, with D possibly matching TRBD1 (5 bases). V shed 3 bases and J shed 8 bases, with 8 bases lying between them. Germline lookup yields CDR1 MNHEY and CDR2 SMNVEV (reference sequence). This CDR3 contains 12 residues. The CDR3 DNA reads TGTGCCAGCAGTTTTACAGGAGATGAGCAGTTCTTC. It specifies CASSFTGDEQFF.

The gene calls are TRBV6-5 and TRBJ2-1, with D possibly matching TRBD2 (5 bases). Deletions cut 6 bases from V and 2 bases from J, with 8 bases between. The V gene's germline CDR1 is MNHEY and CDR2 SVGAGI. CDR3 length: 13 residues. CDR3 residues: CASRTGTYNEQFF. The CDR3, as DNA: TGTGCCAGCAGAACCGGGACCTACAATGAGCAGTTCTTC.